The sequence of this T cell receptor (beta chain) was determined in a study of CD4 T cell repertoires in COVID-19. At the level of the study: CFSE-low cells expanded ten to eleven days with IL-2, then restimulated with other coronavirus spikes. Findings of the study overall: Between about 6 and 28% of SARS-CoV-2 clonotypes also appeared in SARS-CoV and/or HKU1 spike cultures. Several top expanded SARS-CoV-2-reactive clonotypes were shared by two or three memory subsets.

This clone has a single count. The antigen remains unidentified. No culture step preceded sequencing of the ex vivo isolated memory T cells. Using immunoSEQ multiplex PCR, the repertoire was profiled, and TCRdb retains in-frame clones only, with some absent. Found here are fewer than 9,500 clones, roughly 80% of them singletons; the top ten hold roughly 2.2%. V lost 0 bases and J lost 4; bases outside the gene matches: 5. From germline, CDR1 is MGHRA and CDR2 YSYEKL. The CDR3 totals 16 residues. The V call is TRBV4-1, the J call TRBJ1-1, with TRBD1 identical over 10 bases. This material consisted of effector memory CD4+ T cells from blood, taken before the COVID-19 pandemic. The TCR was taken from a human donor who had COVID-19. CDR3 nucleotide sequence: TGCGCCAGCAGCCAAGATCTGGACAGGGGGATCACTGAAGCTTTCTTT. This encodes CASSQDLDRGITEAFF.